These 19 T cell receptor beta chains share one sample of origin, sequenced in a study of T cell responses to AZD1222 COVID-19 vaccine. The assay was immunoSEQ multiplex PCR, and TCRdb's table has in-frame clones only and misses some. Among 120,000 to 150,000 clones listed, 82% were seen once. Sequencing used peripheral blood, obtained on day 0 of MenACWY control vaccination. These receptor sequences come from an adult in good health.

This clone was seen only once. The rearrangement uses TRBV5-4 and TRBJ2-1, with 8 positions matching TRBD2. Trimming cost V 4 bases and J 7 bases; bases outside gene matches: 4. This CDR3 is built from 13 residues. The V gene's germline CDR1 is SGHNT and CDR2 YYREEE (reference sequence). The CDR3 protein is CASSTGGGNEQFF. CDR3 coding DNA: TGTGCCAGCAGCACCGGGGGGGGAAATGAGCAGTTCTTC.

The chain has TRBV5-4 and TRBJ2-2; TRBD1 is a possible D gene (6 bases). The germline V gene has CDR1 SGHNT and CDR2 YYREEE (reference sequence). V shed 4 bases and J shed 1 base, with 14 bases lying between them. The CDR3 extends over 16 amino acids. CDR3 region: CASSPQGGRNTGELFF. The CDR3 coding sequence is TGTGCCAGCAGCCCACAAGGGGGAAGGAACACCGGGGAGCTGTTTTTT. Variable domain in full (rest from reference TRBV5-4 and TRBJ2-2): ETGVTQSPTHLIKTRGQQVTLRCSSQSGHNTVSWYQQALGQGPQFIFQYYREEENGRGNFPPRFSGLQFPNYSSELNVNALELDDSALYLCASSPQGGRNTGELFFGEGSRLTVL.

The chain recombines TRBV10-1 with TRBJ2-3; TRBD2 agrees at 7 bases. The J segment lost 3 bases and the V segment lost 2 bases, leaving 8 bases of the junction unmatched. The CDR3 is 16 residues long. The germline CDR1 and CDR2 sequences are WNHNN and SYGVQD (reference sequence). The CDR3 region is CASSEVGGLRTDTQYF. Written as DNA, the CDR3 is TGCGCCAGCAGTGAGGTCGGGGGGTTGAGGACAGATACGCAGTATTTT.

This sequence joins TRBV29-1 and TRBJ1-2, with D maybe TRBD1 (5 bases). The CDR3 is 13 amino acids. Germline V CDR1 and CDR2: SQVTM, ANQGSEA. V lost 5 bases, J lost 2 bases, and 12 bases lay in between. The CDR3 reads CSVPGQGNYGYTF. CDR3 bases: TGCAGCGTTCCCGGCCAGGGAAACTATGGCTACACCTTC.

This clone appeared a few times. The V call is TRBV6-5, the J call TRBJ2-5; 7 positions match TRBD2. V was pared by 8 bases and J by 4 bases, with 7 bases of the junction left unmatched. The CDR3 is 13 residues long. From germline, CDR1 is MNHEY and CDR2 SVGAGI. CDR3 in DNA: TGTGCCAGCCGTCAGCGGGGTTTAGAGACCCAGTACTTC. Amino acid sequence: CASRQRGLETQYF.

The chain couples TRBV5-4 to TRBJ2-7, with no clear D. The V gene's germline CDR1 is SGHNT and CDR2 YYREEE (reference sequence). This CDR3 has 15 residues. V shed 0 bases and J shed 6 bases, with 16 bases lying between them. CDR3 loop: CASSLGGSPSREQYV. The CDR3 DNA follows: TGTGCCAGCAGCTTGGGGGGATCCCCCTCACGCGAGCAGTACGTC.

The J gene is TRBJ2-5, the V gene TRBV27; D may match TRBD1 or TRBD2 (6 bases each). Trimming left V 6 bases short and J 3 bases short, with 17 bases between. The germline V gene encodes CDR1 MNHEY and CDR2 SMNVEV (reference sequence). This CDR3 is built from 15 residues. The CDR3 spells CASSPGRGGEETQYF. Here the CDR3 DNA reads TGTGCCAGCAGCCCCGGGAGAGGGGGTGAAGAGACCCAGTACTTC.

The chain employs TRBV5-8 and TRBJ1-5, with D unresolved. Looked up from germline, CDR1 is SGHTS and CDR2 is YDEGEE. Trimming removed 3 bases at V and 3 bases at J, with 10 bases between. This CDR3 spans 14 amino acids. In nucleotides, the CDR3 is TGTGCCAGCAGCTCTAGCCCCCTCAATCAGCCCCAGCATTTT. Its protein product is CASSSSPLNQPQHF. The whole variable domain, filled in from reference TRBV5-8 and TRBJ1-5, reads EAGVTQSPTHLIKTRGQQATLRCSPISGHTSVYWYQQALGLGLQFLLWYDEGEERNRGNFPPRFSGRQFPNYSSELNVNALELEDSALYLCASSSSPLNQPQHFGDGTRLSIL.

The gene calls are TRBV27 and TRBJ1-1; D gene unclear. The CDR3 contains 13 residues. Deletions cut 5 bases from V and 1 base from J, with 8 bases between. Germline V CDR1 and CDR2: MNHEY, SMNVEV (reference sequence). Here the CDR3 reads CASSPLRNTEAFF. In DNA, the CDR3 is TGTGCCAGCAGTCCCCTAAGGAACACTGAAGCTTTCTTT.

This chain connects TRBV19 to TRBJ1-1, with D uncertain. V lost 6 bases and J lost 7, with 12 bases in between. The CDR3 is 12 residues long. Germline V gene lookup returns CDR1 LNHDA and CDR2 SQIVND (reference sequence). This CDR3 is CASRWDSGEAFF. The DNA for the CDR3 is TGTGCCAGTAGATGGGATAGCGGTGAAGCTTTCTTT.

The chain recombines TRBV9 with TRBJ2-3; 8 bases line up with TRBD2. The CDR3 contains 14 residues. Looked up from germline, CDR1 is SGDLS and CDR2 is YYNGEE. V lost 3 bases to trimming and J lost 2 bases; unmatched junction nucleotides: 2. The CDR3 sequence is CASSAGGYTDTQYF. The CDR3 region has the DNA TGTGCCAGCAGCGCGGGGGGGTACACAGATACGCAGTATTTT.

The chain joins TRBV7-9 to TRBJ2-7; no clear D gene. Trimming shortened V by 5 bases and J by 7 bases, and 15 bases separated the two germline ends. CDR1 and CDR2 from the germline V gene are SEHNR and FQNEAQ (reference sequence). This CDR3 comprises 13 residues. In DNA, the CDR3 is TGTGCCAGCAGCGGACGGACGGAGTATGAGCAGTACTTC. Its protein is CASSGRTEYEQYF.

The sample holds one count of this clone. CDR3 sequence (DNA): TGTGCCAGCAGTATCAGGGGGGACAGGGGTCACGAGCAGTACTTC. Amino acid sequence: CASSIRGDRGHEQYF. The chain couples TRBV6-5 to TRBJ2-7; the match to TRBD1 covers 10 bases. With V trimmed by 5 bases and J by 5 bases, 9 bases remained unmatched. Germline V gene data show CDR1 as MNHEY and CDR2 as SVGAGI. The CDR3 runs to 15 residues.

V usage is TRBV6-1 and J usage is TRBJ1-3, with D uncertain. CDR3 length: 13 amino acids. V was pared by 1 base and J by 3 bases, with 4 bases between. Germline V CDR1 and CDR2: MNHNS, SASEGT. CDR3 bases: TGTGCCAGCAGTGAAGTCGATGGAAACACCATATATTTT. It is translated as CASSEVDGNTIYF.

The V and J genes are TRBV5-5 and TRBJ2-1; 9 nucleotides agree with TRBD2. With 0 bases clipped from V and 0 bases from J, the junction kept 4 bases outside the gene matches. The CDR3 extends over 17 amino acids. Germline V gene sequence: CDR1 SGHKS, CDR2 YYEKEE (reference sequence). This chain's CDR3 is CASSLDPSGVSYNEQFF. CDR3 DNA: TGTGCCAGCAGCTTGGACCCTAGCGGGGTCTCCTACAATGAGCAGTTCTTC.

The chain links TRBV5-6 to TRBJ1-1, with D perhaps matching TRBD1 (5 bases). Per germline, CDR1 SGHDT and CDR2 YYEEEE. The V gene lost 4 bases and the J gene lost 0 bases, with 13 bases spanning the gap. The CDR3 extends over 15 amino acids. The CDR3 region has the DNA TGTGCCAGCAGCCCAGGGATACCTCTGAACACTGAAGCTTTCTTT. Translation gives CASSPGIPLNTEAFF.

The chain has TRBV11-2 and TRBJ2-5; tentative D call: TRBD1 (5 bases). CDR3 length equals 13 residues. V lost 6 bases and J 0 bases, leaving 8 bases between the germline ends. The germline gives CDR1 SGHAT, CDR2 FQNNGV. The CDR3 DNA follows: TGTGCCAGCAGACAGGCCTACCAAGAGACCCAGTACTTC. This codes for CASRQAYQETQYF.

The chain combines TRBV7-2 with TRBJ2-4; D assignment may be TRBD1 or TRBD2 (6 bases each). The germline gives CDR1 SGHTA, CDR2 FQGNSA. V shed 8 bases and J shed 2 bases, with 13 bases lying between them. CDR3 length equals 14 residues. CDR3 nucleotide sequence: TGTGCCAGCGGCAGGCGGGACACCAAAAACATTCAGTACTTC. Amino acids: CASGRRDTKNIQYF.

The J gene is TRBJ2-1, the V gene TRBV3-1 (or the pseudogene TRBV3-2), with unresolved D. Trimming cost V 1 base and J 12 bases, with 13 bases left between them. This CDR3 has 13 amino acids. Germline V gene lookup returns CDR1 LGHDT and CDR2 YNNKEL (reference sequence). The CDR3 sequence: CASSQVGGNGQFF. The CDR3 nucleotides are TGTGCCAGCAGCCAAGTTGGTGGGAACGGGCAGTTCTTC.